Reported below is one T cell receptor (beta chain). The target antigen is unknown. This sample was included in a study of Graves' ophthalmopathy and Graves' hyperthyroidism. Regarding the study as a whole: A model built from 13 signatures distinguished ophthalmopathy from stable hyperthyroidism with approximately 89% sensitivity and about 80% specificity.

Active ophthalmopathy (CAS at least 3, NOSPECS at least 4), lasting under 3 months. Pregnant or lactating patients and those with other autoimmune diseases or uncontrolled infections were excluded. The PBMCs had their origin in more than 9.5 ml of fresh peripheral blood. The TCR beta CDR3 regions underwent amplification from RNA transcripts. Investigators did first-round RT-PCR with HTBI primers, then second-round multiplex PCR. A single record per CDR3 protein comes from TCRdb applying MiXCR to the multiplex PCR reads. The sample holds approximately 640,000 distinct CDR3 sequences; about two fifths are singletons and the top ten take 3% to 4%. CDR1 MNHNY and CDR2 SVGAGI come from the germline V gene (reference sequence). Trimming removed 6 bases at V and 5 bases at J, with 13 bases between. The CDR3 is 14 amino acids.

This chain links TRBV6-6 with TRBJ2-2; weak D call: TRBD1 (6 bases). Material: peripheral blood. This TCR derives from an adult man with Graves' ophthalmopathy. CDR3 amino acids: CASSVAGETGELFF. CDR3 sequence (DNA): TGTGCCAGCAGCGTAGCAGGGGAAACCGGGGAGCTGTTTTTT.